What follows describes a single T cell receptor (delta chain). The trim removed 0 bases at V and 3 bases at J, leaving 13 bases unmatched. The CDR3 is made up of 18 amino acids. The germline V gene encodes CDR1 TSWWSYY and CDR2 QGS. This record comes from a study of DNA immune sequencing with unique molecular identifiers. All 8 TRDV and 4 TRDJ genes were targeted in 32-plex amplification of genomic DNA. A 12-nucleotide UMI was added during three to four barcoding PCR cycles before adapter PCR. TCRdb redid clone calling on the multiplex PCR reads using CATT. The data hold 4,000 to 6,000 delta-chain clones, with over 9.5% observed a single time.

This chain joins TRDV1 and TRDJ1; 7 nucleotides line up with TRDD3. Germline matching of the DNA provided the J gene here, since TCRdb leaves it blank. Source material: gamma-delta T cells enriched from blood buffy coat, or unenriched PBMCs (not recorded which). This sequence was found in a human donor in good health. Here the CDR3 reads CALGELSTGAHGADKLIF. The CDR3 bases are TGTGCTCTTGGGGAACTAAGTACTGGGGCCCACGGGGCCGATAAACTCATCTTT.